This T cell receptor (beta chain) derives from a study of blood T cell repertoires in COVID-19 (dated by TCRdb to the early 2020s). Background on the whole study: Collaborator samples came from the United States, Italy and Spain and covered acute and convalescent phases of COVID-19. Where available, HLA class I and class II types were obtained from metadata supplied by the sample provider rather than from assay-based typing. The prospective study material was composed of cDNA or gDNA derived from T cells, B-cell-depleted T cells, or PBMCs. Samples came from the ongoing ImmuneRACE study (first 160 participants) plus 1,254 subjects from 6 global collaborators. Sample metadata almost always included a de-identified subject ID, COVID-19 status, age in years and sex. Subjects who had been exposed to COVID-19, were actively infected with it, or had recovered from it provided the deeply sampled blood TCRbeta repertoires that made up the dataset. The repertoires were released in a freely available public database intended as a resource for research on the immune response to SARS-CoV-2. Overall study results and their limits: Clinical and demographic metadata were provided uncurated, with the amount varying by source and participant.

Each collaborating institution followed its own protocols to collect whole blood in K2EDTA tubes. Collaborator samples were shipped for TCRbeta analysis as frozen whole blood, isolated PBMCs, or DNA extracted from either sample type. From the cysteine through the phenylalanine, the CDR3 covers 15 amino acids. CDR3 DNA is the only sequence kept; it has 45 bases, read in frame from the first base. Trimming removed 5 bases from V and 0 bases from J, leaving 13 bases between the germline ends. Sequences SGHAT (CDR1) and FQNNGV (CDR2) are obtained from the germline V gene. About this clone itself: No cognate antigen has been identified for it. Per-base quality was not reported, and no clone a single base away is much larger than it.

TCRbeta CDR3 regions were amplified from genomic DNA using the immunoSEQ Assay, a bias-controlled multiplex PCR. As for the authors' bioinformatics: The number of nucleated cells in each sample was estimated from the amplification of reference gene primers within the assay. To quantify the absolute abundance of each unique TCRbeta CDR3 rearrangement, sequence reads were collapsed and filtered. For each sample, productive Simpson clonality was calculated as the square root of Simpson's diversity index over productive rearrangements. The table comes from immuneACCESS by way of TCRdb, which keeps in-frame sequences with V and J called. Part of the clones is missing from these tables; in studies checked, under half for an unresolved V gene and the rest for unknown reasons. The D gene and trimming were derived from the DNA, and the V and J assignments and clone size from that table. Within this sample are about 100,000 clones, with about four fifths of them counted one time only. The ten largest account for 4% to 5% of the sample.

The chain is encoded by TRBV11-2 joined to TRBJ1-1; matching of 5 bases hints at TRBD1 as the D gene. Sequencing used peripheral blood. The sequence derives from a woman in her 70s with acute or convalescent COVID-19. The CDR3 region reads CASSPPTDLNTEAFF. The DNA sequence is given as TGTGCCAGCAGCCCCCCGACAGATCTGAACACTGAAGCTTTCTTT.